This TCR beta chain was recorded in a study of T-cell memory formation after mild COVID-19. Study-level results: Second-wave clones that peaked on day 37 lacked confirmed SARS-CoV-2 specificity. Contracting clones from day 15 to 85 showed balanced CD4/CD8; later expanders favored CD4+. Some clones that responded turned up in pre-infection memory, which suggests that cross-reactive memory joined in.

The CDR3 runs 16 residues. V gave up 7 bases and J gave up 4 bases; unmatched junction bases: 9. Only a few counts were recorded for this clonotype. The antigen remains undetermined. Sample barcodes and UMIs were carried by the TCR alpha and TCR beta cDNA libraries that 5'RACE generated with constant-segment primers. TCRdb reprocessed the 5' RACE reads with MiXCR, giving one entry per CDR3 protein. The data contain 500,000 to 550,000 distinct CDR3 sequences, over 20% of them singletons. The material sequenced was PBMCs or a T cell subset sorted from them (not recorded which). The clonotype originates from an adult woman who had mild COVID-19 (a few samples of this study predate the infection). Cell type and time point are not known. The chain is built from TRBV12-3 or TRBV12-4 and TRBJ2-2; 10 bases are a match to TRBD2. The CDR3: CASTQAGGPSTGELFF. The CDR3 DNA is TGTGCCAGCACCCAAGCGGGAGGGCCTTCCACCGGGGAGCTGTTTTTT.